The 28 T cell receptor beta chains listed next were all sequenced from one sample in a study of blood T cell repertoires in COVID-19. Sequenced by immunoSEQ multiplex PCR; TCRdb stores in-frame clones only, minus some. This sample has tens of thousands of clones, with about 82% found just once. Sample: peripheral blood. The receptor set was obtained from a human donor with active COVID-19. The donor label of this sample is uncertain.

The chain joins TRBV5-1 to TRBJ2-2; TRBD1 matches 12 bases. The germline V gene encodes CDR1 SGHRS and CDR2 YFSETQ. The CDR3 covers 19 residues. Losses at the gene ends were 0 bases for V and 4 bases for J; bases not matched to a gene: 10. The CDR3 loop is CASSLAGDRGHSGTGELFF. CDR3 nucleotide sequence: TGCGCCAGCAGCTTGGCCGGGGACAGGGGGCATAGTGGCACCGGGGAGCTGTTTTTT.

There are a few counts of this clone. V and J are TRBV18 and TRBJ1-4; 7 bases are a match to TRBD1. This CDR3 is built from 15 residues. The V gene's germline CDR1 is KGHSH and CDR2 LQKENI. V trimming: 3 bases; J trimming: 2 bases; junction bases outside the gene matches: 3. The CDR3 spells CASSPDRVTNEKLFF. CDR3 DNA: TGTGCCAGCTCACCCGACAGGGTCACTAATGAAAAACTGTTTTTT.

The genes are TRBV28 and TRBJ1-2, with TRBD1 matching 9 bases. CDR1 is MDHEN and CDR2 is SYDVKM in the germline V gene. This CDR3 contains 16 residues. V trimming: 3 bases; J trimming: 6 bases; junction bases outside the gene matches: 11. The CDR3 DNA is TGTGCCAGCAGTTTCCCACAGGGGGCTGGAGGCGATGGCTACACCTTC. Encoded protein: CASSFPQGAGGDGYTF.

The chain couples TRBV7-2 to TRBJ2-7; TRBD2 aligns across 12 bases. Trimming took 5 bases from V and 4 from J; bases not matched to a gene: 6. Germline loops: CDR1 SGHTA, CDR2 FQGNSA. This CDR3 region has 15 residues. The CDR3 sequence: CASSVSSGRVYEQYF. CDR3 DNA: TGTGCCAGCAGCGTATCTAGCGGGAGGGTGTACGAGCAGTACTTC.

V and J are TRBV7-2 and TRBJ2-5; the match to TRBD1 covers 7 bases. The CDR3 covers 14 residues. The germline gives CDR1 SGHTA, CDR2 FQGNSA. V was clipped by 3 bases and J by 5 bases; unmatched bases: 6. CDR3: CASSLKGAGETQYF. Written as DNA, the CDR3 is TGTGCCAGCAGCTTGAAGGGGGCAGGGGAGACCCAGTACTTC. The complete variable domain, with remaining parts taken from reference TRBV7-2 and TRBJ2-5, reads GAGVSQSPSNKVTEKGKDVELRCDPISGHTALYWYRQSLGQGLEFLIYFQGNSAPDKSGLPSDRFSAERTGGSVSTLTIQRTQQEDSAVYLCASSLKGAGETQYFGPGTRLLVL.

Worth noting for this clone: An end of the junction does not agree with germline; a read error may underlie this. The chain is built from TRBV5-8 and TRBJ2-3, with a weak D call TRBD2 (5 bases). Germline values: CDR1 SGHTS, CDR2 YDEGEE. CDR3 length: 12 residues. The CDR3 sequence: CTSSATTERQYF. The CDR3 DNA reads TGTACCAGCAGCGCGACTACAGAGAGGCAGTATTTT.

The J gene is TRBJ1-1, the V gene TRBV5-1, with D unclear. V lost 3 bases to trimming and J lost 0 bases, with 9 bases between them. This CDR3 spans 14 amino acids. Germline CDR1 is SGHRS and CDR2 is YFSETQ. In DNA, the CDR3 is TGCGCCAGCAGCTCTGGTTCTATGAACACTGAAGCTTTCTTT. Its translation: CASSSGSMNTEAFF.

This chain connects TRBV5-1 to TRBJ2-7; 8 nucleotides match TRBD1. In germline, CDR1 is SGHRS, CDR2 YFSETQ. Losses at the gene ends were 3 bases for V and 4 bases for J; bases not matched to a gene: 3. The CDR3 has 13 amino acids. CDR3 sequence reads: CASSSRQGYEQYF. The CDR3 nucleotides are TGCGCCAGCAGCTCGAGACAGGGGTACGAGCAGTACTTC.

This chain joins TRBV19 and TRBJ2-7, with 14 bases lining up with TRBD2. J gave up 3 bases and V 6 bases, and 13 bases lay outside the gene matches. The CDR3 length is 18 residues. Germline CDR1 LNHDA, CDR2 SQIVND (reference sequence). CDR3 sequence: CASSRPGLAGVGGYEQYF. CDR3 bases: TGTGCCAGTAGCAGACCGGGACTAGCGGGAGTAGGCGGCTACGAGCAGTACTTC. The full variable domain, completed using reference TRBV19 and TRBJ2-7, is DGGITQSPKYLFRKEGQNVTLSCEQNLNHDAMYWYRQDPGQGLRLIYYSQIVNDFQKGDIAEGYSVSREKKESFPLTVTSAQKNPTAFYLCASSRPGLAGVGGYEQYFGPGTRLTVT.

This clone was recorded once. The CDR3 sequence: CASRQGWTDTQYF. The CDR3 DNA reads as TGTGCCAGCAGGCAGGGGTGGACAGATACGCAGTATTTT. This chain links TRBV6-5 with TRBJ2-3; perhaps TRBD1 as D (6 bases). From germline, CDR1 is MNHEY and CDR2 SVGAGI. V lost 6 bases to trimming and J lost 3 bases, with 10 bases between them. This CDR3 has 13 residues.

The V gene is TRBV14, the J gene TRBJ2-3; perhaps TRBD1 as D (5 bases). Per the germline V gene, CDR1 is SGHDN and CDR2 is FVKESK. The germline V and J ends were trimmed by 4 bases and 6 bases, with 17 bases remaining between them. The CDR3 sequence is 15 residues long. CDR3 nucleotide sequence: TGTGCCAGCAGCCGGCAGGGTTTTAGGGGCGATACGCAGTATTTT. Translated: CASSRQGFRGDTQYF.

The V and J genes are TRBV4-2 and TRBJ1-2; D possibly corresponds to TRBD1 (5 bases). Trimming took 4 bases from V and 2 from J, leaving 14 bases between them. The germline V gene has CDR1 LGHNA and CDR2 YNFKEQ. This CDR3 region has 15 residues. CDR3 loop: CASSLERDRNYGYTF. CDR3 in DNA: TGTGCCAGCAGCCTCGAGCGAGACAGAAACTATGGCTACACCTTC.

This clone was detected a few times. This chain's CDR3 is CASSEGRRQPQHF. CDR3 DNA sequence: TGTGCCAGCAGTGAAGGGAGGAGGCAGCCCCAGCATTTT. The chain recombines TRBV2 with TRBJ1-5, with D hard to call. The germline gives CDR1 SNHLY, CDR2 FYNNEI. CDR3 length equals 13 residues. Trimming took off 1 base at V and 7 bases at J, with 8 bases between the two ends.

The rearrangement joins TRBV21-1 to TRBJ1-4; the table's D call TRBD1 went unverified against the DNA. TRBV21-1 corresponds to a pseudogene. This CDR3 comprises 18 residues. Here the CDR3 reads CASSKSEATGCGNEKLFF. Here the CDR3 DNA reads TGTGCCAGCAGTAAAAGTGAGGCTACAGGGTGTGGTAATGAAAAACTGTTTTTT.

The chain has TRBV5-4 and TRBJ2-7; 14 bases agree with TRBD2. V was clipped by 5 bases and J by 0 bases; unmatched bases: 7. This CDR3 region has 17 residues. The germline CDR1 and CDR2 sequences are SGHNT and YYREEE (reference sequence). The CDR3, as DNA: TGTGCCAGCAGTTCGGGACTAGCGGGGGTGAGCTCCTACGAGCAGTACTTC. Translated, it gives CASSSGLAGVSSYEQYF.

The chain recombines TRBV18 with TRBJ2-7; 11 positions agree with TRBD1. CDR3 length equals 15 residues. Germline V gene sequence: CDR1 KGHSH, CDR2 LQKENI. V lost 6 bases, J lost 0 bases, and 4 bases stayed unmatched. DNA for the CDR3: TGTGCCAGCTCCCTGGGACAGGGGGGCTCCTACGAGCAGTACTTC. This codes for CASSLGQGGSYEQYF.

The chain employs TRBV11-2 and TRBJ2-1; 10 nucleotides match TRBD2. With 1 base clipped from V and 3 bases from J, the junction kept 3 bases outside the gene matches. This CDR3 is 16 amino acids long. Germline V gene data show CDR1 as SGHAT and CDR2 as FQNNGV. The chain's CDR3 is CASSLGAGGNYNEQFF. The CDR3 DNA reads TGTGCCAGCAGCTTAGGAGCGGGAGGGAACTACAATGAGCAGTTCTTC. Drawing the rest from reference TRBV11-2 and TRBJ2-1, the complete variable domain is EAGVAQSPRYKIIEKRQSVAFWCNPISGHATLYWYQQILGQGPKLLIQFQNNGVVDDSQLPKDRFSAERLKGVDSTLKIQPAKLEDSAVYLCASSLGAGGNYNEQFFGPGTRLTVL.

The genes are TRBV28 and TRBJ1-1, with 7 nucleotides matching TRBD1. V lost 4 bases and J lost 11; bases outside the gene matches: 16. CDR1 is MDHEN and CDR2 is SYDVKM in the germline V gene. The length of the CDR3 is 15 residues. The CDR3 protein is CASSSNQGGTFRAFF. The DNA of the CDR3 is TGTGCCAGCAGTTCTAATCAGGGGGGCACATTCCGGGCTTTCTTT. The whole variable domain, remainder taken from reference TRBV28 and TRBJ1-1, is DVKVTQSSRYLVKRTGEKVFLECVQDMDHENMFWYRQDPGLGLRLIYFSYDVKMKEKGDIPEGYSVSREKKERFSLILESASTNQTSMYLCASSSNQGGTFRAFFGQGTRLTVV.

CDR3 nucleotide sequence: TGCGCCAGCAGTGGGGTGACGGGAGGGCCGCATTACGAGCAGTACTTC. It yields the protein CASSGVTGGPHYEQYF. The chain uses TRBV10-2 and TRBJ2-7, with 8 bases identical to TRBD2. Per the germline V gene, CDR1 is WSHSY and CDR2 is SAAADI. The V and J ends lost 4 bases and 4 bases, in that order; junction bases with no gene match: 12. This CDR3 has 16 residues.

The chain is built from TRBV6-5 and TRBJ2-1; D is possibly TRBD2 (5 bases). Trimming removed 2 bases from V and 4 bases from J, with 9 bases in between. Germline values: CDR1 MNHEY, CDR2 SVGAGI. The CDR3 sequence is 14 residues long. This CDR3 reads CASSYGETYNEQFF. CDR3 coding DNA: TGTGCCAGCAGTTACGGGGAGACTTACAATGAGCAGTTCTTC.

This sequence joins TRBV5-6 and TRBJ2-4, with 11 bases fitting TRBD2. This CDR3 is built from 16 residues. V trimming: 0 bases; J trimming: 3 bases; junction bases outside the gene matches: 2. Per germline, CDR1 SGHDT and CDR2 YYEEEE. The CDR3, as DNA: TGTGCCAGCAGCTTGGAGACTAGCGGGGACAAAAACATTCAGTACTTC. Its protein is CASSLETSGDKNIQYF.

This clone occurred a few times. The gene calls are TRBV6-5 and TRBJ1-3; possibly TRBD1 for D (6 bases). Looked up from germline, CDR1 is MNHEY and CDR2 is SVGAGI. Trimming took off 7 bases at V and 7 bases at J, with 14 bases between the two ends. This CDR3 is 13 amino acids long. The CDR3 DNA reads as TGTGCCAGCATCAAACAGGGTTCGAACACCATATATTTT. Protein sequence: CASIKQGSNTIYF.

The rearrangement joins TRBV4-1 to TRBJ1-2; the D gene is possibly TRBD1 (6 bases). The V gene lost 4 bases and the J gene lost 5 bases, with 11 bases spanning the gap. Per germline, CDR1 MGHRA and CDR2 YSYEKL. The CDR3 length is 13 residues. CDR3 DNA: TGCGCCAGCAGCCCAGCCAGGGGTTATGGCTACACCTTC. This translates into CASSPARGYGYTF.

DNA for the CDR3: TGTGCCAGCAGTCAGGCCGCGAACACCGGGGAGCTGTTTTTT. It is translated as CASSQAANTGELFF. V and J are TRBV7-3 and TRBJ2-2; D ambiguous. Deletions cut 6 bases from V and 0 bases from J, with 8 bases between. This CDR3 is built from 14 residues. Germline CDR1 reads SGHTA; CDR2 reads FQGTGA.

The V call is TRBV20-1, the J call TRBJ2-3; the match to TRBD1 covers 7 bases. The V gene's germline CDR1 is DFQATT and CDR2 SNEGSKA (reference sequence). This CDR3 region has 14 residues. Trimming took 3 bases from V and 6 from J; bases not matched to a gene: 9. The CDR3 sequence: CSASGTVSSDTQYF. Here the CDR3 DNA reads TGCAGTGCTAGTGGGACAGTGTCATCGGATACGCAGTATTTT.

The chain joins TRBV6-5 to TRBJ2-7, with 7 nucleotides matching TRBD1. The trim removed 7 bases at V and 2 bases at J, leaving 8 bases unmatched. This CDR3 region has 14 residues. The germline CDR1 and CDR2 sequences are MNHEY and SVGAGI. CDR3 sequence (DNA): TGTGCCAGCACCAGGTCTACAGGGGCCTACGAGCAGTACTTC. This gives the protein CASTRSTGAYEQYF.

The rearrangement uses TRBV5-1 and TRBJ2-5; D perhaps matches TRBD2 (7 bases). This CDR3 is built from 16 residues. The germline CDR1 and CDR2 sequences are SGHRS and YFSETQ. V gave up 4 bases and J gave up 4 bases, with 20 bases separating them. CDR3 coding DNA: TGCGCCAGCAGCCTGGGATCGGGGGGCAGCGTAGAGACCCAGTACTTC. It specifies CASSLGSGGSVETQYF.

The gene calls are TRBV5-8 and TRBJ2-7; possibly TRBD1 for D (7 bases). The V gene's germline CDR1 is SGHTS and CDR2 YDEGEE. The CDR3 covers 18 residues. The V gene lost 1 base and the J gene lost 2 bases, with 22 bases spanning the gap. DNA of the CDR3: TGTGCCAGCAGCTTGATCGGTGCAGGGGGGAGAGTCCCCTACGAGCAGTACTTC. Its protein is CASSLIGAGGRVPYEQYF.